The rows below give T cell receptor beta chains drawn from one sample of a study of siplizumab effects on memory and regulatory T cells. TCRdb's table, derived via immunoSEQ multiplex PCR, lists solely in-frame clones and lacks some. The table includes some 100,000 clones, roughly 97% detected once. Sequencing was carried out using naive CD4+ T cells sorted from blood. These receptors all come from a human donor in good health. Each CDR3 is given with its conserved first and last residue. A D gene is named only where the DNA matches it firmly. Where a row states a size, it is once, few, many or the class of an expanded clone; other rows omit it.

TRBV29-1	TRBD1	TRBJ1-2	once	TGCAGCGTTGAAGCGACAGGGGGAAAATATGGCTACACCTTC	CSVEATGGKYGYTF
TRBV27	TRBD1	TRBJ1-6	.	TGTGCCAGCAGTTTGGACAGGGGCAATTCACCCCTCCACTTT	CASSLDRGNSPLHF
TRBV10-3	.	TRBJ1-5	.	TGTGCCATCGGTACAGGGAATTTTGGCAATCAGCCCCAGCATTTT	CAIGTGNFGNQPQHF
TRBV10-3	.	TRBJ2-3	.	TGTGCCACTCGTGGGGGTAGCACAGATACGCAGTATTTT	CATRGGSTDTQYF
TRBV4-1	.	TRBJ2-3	.	TGCGCCAGCAGCCAAGTTCTTCTCACAGATACGCAGTATTTT	CASSQVLLTDTQYF
TRBV6-5	TRBD1	TRBJ1-1	.	TGTGCCAGCAGTTACTCGGGACAGGGGGCGCGAGCTTTCTTT	CASSYSGQGARAFF
TRBV9	.	TRBJ1-2	.	TGTGCCAGCAGCGTAGAAGGTGGGGGTAACTATGGCTACACCTTC	CASSVEGGGNYGYTF
TRBV7-3	.	TRBJ2-1	.	TGTGCCAGCAGCTCCCCGTCCCTACATGAGCAGTTCTTC	CASSSPSLHEQFF
TRBV15	.	TRBJ1-2	.	TGTGCCACCAGCAGAGTCGGTGGAGGGGGTAACTATGGCTACACCTTC	CATSRVGGGGNYGYTF
TRBV6-6	.	TRBJ1-1	once	TGTGCCAGCAACTACAGGGAAATGAACACTGAAGCTTTCTTT	CASNYREMNTEAFF
TRBV6-5	.	TRBJ1-1	once	TGTGCCAGCAGTTCTAGCCCGGGCCAGACTGAAGCTTTCTTT	CASSSSPGQTEAFF
TRBV5-1	.	TRBJ2-2	.	TGCGCCAGCAGCTTGGGCGGGGCTTTGGCCGGGGAGCTGTTTTTT	CASSLGGALAGELFF
TRBV10-3	TRBD1	TRBJ2-1	.	TGTGCCATCAGCCTTTTACAGGGGGAAATAGAGTTCTTC	CAISLLQGEIEFF
TRBV7-3	.	TRBJ1-6	once	TGTGCCAGCAGCCGCGGTCAGCGCGAATCCCTCCACTTT	CASSRGQRESLHF
TRBV15	.	TRBJ2-7	.	TGTGCCACCAGCAGAGAACGCACGACCTACGAGCAGTACTTC	CATSRERTTYEQYF
TRBV4-1	.	TRBJ1-2	.	TGCGCCAGCAGCCAACCAAGGGTTAACAATGGCTACACCTTC	CASSQPRVNNGYTF
TRBV14	.	TRBJ1-2	.	TGTGCCAGCAGCCGGAAGGATTCCACAGGGCGAGGCTACACCTTC	CASSRKDSTGRGYTF
TRBV9	.	TRBJ2-7	.	TGTGCCAGCAGCACACCGGACTCCACCGAGCAGTACTTC	CASSTPDSTEQYF
TRBV5-1	TRBD1	TRBJ2-7	.	TGCGCCAGCAGCCAAGCATCCGTAACAGGGGGATCCCTACGAGGGCAGTACTTC	CASSQASVTGGSLRGQYF
TRBV29-1	.	TRBJ1-1	.	TGCAGCGTTGTGGGGGTCCCTGGGAAGAACACTGAAGCTTTCTTT	CSVVGVPGKNTEAFF
TRBV28	.	TRBJ2-3	.	TGTGCCAGCAGGGAGCTCACAGATACGCAGTATTTT	CASRELTDTQYF
TRBV5-4	TRBD2	TRBJ2-7	.	TGTGCCAGCAGGGGAGGACTAGCGGTGACCTACGAGCAGTACTTC	CASRGGLAVTYEQYF